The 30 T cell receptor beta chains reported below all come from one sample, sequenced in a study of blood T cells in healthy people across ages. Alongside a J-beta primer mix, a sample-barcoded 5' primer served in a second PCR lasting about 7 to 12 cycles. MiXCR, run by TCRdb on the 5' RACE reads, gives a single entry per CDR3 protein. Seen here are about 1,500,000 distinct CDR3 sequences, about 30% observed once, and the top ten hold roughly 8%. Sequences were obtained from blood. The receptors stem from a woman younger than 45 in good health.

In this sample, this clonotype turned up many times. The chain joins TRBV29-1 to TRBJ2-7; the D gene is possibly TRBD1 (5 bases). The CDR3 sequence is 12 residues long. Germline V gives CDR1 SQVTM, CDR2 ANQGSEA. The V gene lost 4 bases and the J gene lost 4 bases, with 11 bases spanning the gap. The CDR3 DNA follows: TGCAGCGTTGGTGAGAAGGGGTACGAGCAGTACTTC. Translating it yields CSVGEKGYEQYF.

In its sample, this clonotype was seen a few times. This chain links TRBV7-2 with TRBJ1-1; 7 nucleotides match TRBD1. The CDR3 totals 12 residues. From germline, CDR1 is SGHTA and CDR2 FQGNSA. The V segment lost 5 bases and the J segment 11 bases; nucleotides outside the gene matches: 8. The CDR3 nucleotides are TGTGCCAGCAGCCCTCGGGGACAGAAGGCTTTCTTT. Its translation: CASSPRGQKAFF. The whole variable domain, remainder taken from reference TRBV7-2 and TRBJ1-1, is GAGVSQSPSNKVTEKGKDVELRCDPISGHTALYWYRQSLGQGLEFLIYFQGNSAPDKSGLPSDRFSAERTGGSVSTLTIQRTQQEDSAVYLCASSPRGQKAFFGQGTRLTVV.

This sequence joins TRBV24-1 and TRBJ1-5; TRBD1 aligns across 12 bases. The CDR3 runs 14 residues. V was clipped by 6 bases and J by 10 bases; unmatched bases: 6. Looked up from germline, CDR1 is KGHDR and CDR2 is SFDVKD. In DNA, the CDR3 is TGTGCCACCAGTAGCCGGGACAGGGGGCGACCCCAGCATTTT. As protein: CATSSRDRGRPQHF.

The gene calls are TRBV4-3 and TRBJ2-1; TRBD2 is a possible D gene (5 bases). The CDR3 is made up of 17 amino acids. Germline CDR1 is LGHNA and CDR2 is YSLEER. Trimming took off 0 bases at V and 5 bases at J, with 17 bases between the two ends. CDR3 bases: TGCGCCAGCAGCCAAGATTGGCGGGCCAACCTCCACAATGAGCAGTTCTTC. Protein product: CASSQDWRANLHNEQFF.

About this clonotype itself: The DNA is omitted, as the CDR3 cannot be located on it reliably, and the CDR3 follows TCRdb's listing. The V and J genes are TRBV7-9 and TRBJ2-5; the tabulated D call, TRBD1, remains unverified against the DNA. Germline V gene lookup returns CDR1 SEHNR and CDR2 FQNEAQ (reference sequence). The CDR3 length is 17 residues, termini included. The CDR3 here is CASSFGPGRGNQETQYF.

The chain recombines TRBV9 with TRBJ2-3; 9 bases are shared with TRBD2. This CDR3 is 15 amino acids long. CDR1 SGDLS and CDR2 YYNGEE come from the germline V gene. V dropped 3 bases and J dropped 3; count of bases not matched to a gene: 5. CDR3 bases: TGTGCCAGCAGCGCTGCTAGCGGGATAACAGATACGCAGTATTTT. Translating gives CASSAASGITDTQYF. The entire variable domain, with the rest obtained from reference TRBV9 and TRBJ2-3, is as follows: DSGVTQTPKHLITATGQRVTLRCSPRSGDLSVYWYQQSLDQGLQFLIQYYNGEERAKGNILERFSAQQFPDLHSELNLSSLELGDSALYFCASSAASGITDTQYFGPGTRLTVL.

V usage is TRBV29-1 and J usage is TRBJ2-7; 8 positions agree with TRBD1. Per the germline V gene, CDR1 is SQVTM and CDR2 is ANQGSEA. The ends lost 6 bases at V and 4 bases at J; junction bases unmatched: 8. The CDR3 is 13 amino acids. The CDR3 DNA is TGCAGCGTGGACAGGGTTGGGCTGTACGAGCAGTACTTC. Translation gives CSVDRVGLYEQYF.

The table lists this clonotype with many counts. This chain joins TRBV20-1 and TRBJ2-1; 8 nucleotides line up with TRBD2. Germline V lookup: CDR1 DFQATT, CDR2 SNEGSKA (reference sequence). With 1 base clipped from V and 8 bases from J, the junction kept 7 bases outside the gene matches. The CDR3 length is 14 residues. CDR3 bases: TGCAGTGCTAGAGGGAGCGGGAGCGAGGATGAGCAGTTCTTC. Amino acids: CSARGSGSEDEQFF.

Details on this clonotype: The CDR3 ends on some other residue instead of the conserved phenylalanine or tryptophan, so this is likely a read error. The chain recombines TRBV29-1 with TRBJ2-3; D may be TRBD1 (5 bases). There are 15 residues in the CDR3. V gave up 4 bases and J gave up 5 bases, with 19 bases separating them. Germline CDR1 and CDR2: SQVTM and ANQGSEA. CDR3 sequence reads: CSVGTGRVFIDTQYS. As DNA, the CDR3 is TGCAGCGTTGGGACGGGCAGGGTGTTCATAGATACGCAGTATTCT.

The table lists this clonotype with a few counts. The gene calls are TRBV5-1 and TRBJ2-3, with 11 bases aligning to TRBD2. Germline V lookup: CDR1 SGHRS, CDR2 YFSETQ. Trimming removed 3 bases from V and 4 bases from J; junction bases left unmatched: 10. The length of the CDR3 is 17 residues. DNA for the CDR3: TGCGCCAGCAGCTCGGCTGCCGGGACTAGCGGCTCAGATACGCAGTATTTT. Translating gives CASSSAAGTSGSDTQYF.

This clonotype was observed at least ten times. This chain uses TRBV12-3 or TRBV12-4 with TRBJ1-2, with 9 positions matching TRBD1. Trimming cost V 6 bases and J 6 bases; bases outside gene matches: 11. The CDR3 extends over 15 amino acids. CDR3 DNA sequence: TGTGCCAGCAGGGCAGGGGGACAGGGATTGCATGGCTACACCTTC. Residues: CASRAGGQGLHGYTF.

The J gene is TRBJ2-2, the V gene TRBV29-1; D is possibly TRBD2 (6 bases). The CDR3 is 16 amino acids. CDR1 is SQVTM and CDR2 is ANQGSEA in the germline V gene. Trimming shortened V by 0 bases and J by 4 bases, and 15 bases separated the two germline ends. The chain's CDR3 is CSVEEAGRGGTGELFF. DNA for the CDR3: TGCAGCGTTGAAGAGGCCGGACGGGGAGGCACCGGGGAGCTGTTTTTT.

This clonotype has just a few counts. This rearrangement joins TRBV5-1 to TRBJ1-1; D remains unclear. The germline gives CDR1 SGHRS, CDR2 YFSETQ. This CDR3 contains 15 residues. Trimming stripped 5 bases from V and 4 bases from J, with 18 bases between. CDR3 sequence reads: CASRSSPDGRTEAFF. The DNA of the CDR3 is TGCGCCAGCAGGTCATCTCCGGACGGGCGCACTGAAGCTTTCTTT.

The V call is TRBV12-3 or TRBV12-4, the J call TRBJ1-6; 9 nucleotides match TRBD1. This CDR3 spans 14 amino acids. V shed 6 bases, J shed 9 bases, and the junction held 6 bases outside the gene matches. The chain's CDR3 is CASRRTGGRSPLHF. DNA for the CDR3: TGTGCCAGCAGACGCACAGGGGGCCGTTCACCCCTCCACTTT.

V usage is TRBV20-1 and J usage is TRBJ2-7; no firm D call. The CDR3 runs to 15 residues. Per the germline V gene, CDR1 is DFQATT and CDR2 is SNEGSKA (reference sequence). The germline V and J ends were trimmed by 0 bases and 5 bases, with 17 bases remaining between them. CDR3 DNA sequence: TGCAGTGCTAGAGATCCGCCGACCAGTCGCCACGAGCAGTACTTC. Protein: CSARDPPTSRHEQYF.

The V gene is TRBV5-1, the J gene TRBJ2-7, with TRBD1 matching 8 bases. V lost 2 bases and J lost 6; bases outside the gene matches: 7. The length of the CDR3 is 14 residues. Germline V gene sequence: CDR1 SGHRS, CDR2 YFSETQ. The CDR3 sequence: CASSFGTGNGEQYF. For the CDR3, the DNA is TGCGCCAGCAGCTTCGGGACAGGTAACGGCGAGCAGTACTTC.

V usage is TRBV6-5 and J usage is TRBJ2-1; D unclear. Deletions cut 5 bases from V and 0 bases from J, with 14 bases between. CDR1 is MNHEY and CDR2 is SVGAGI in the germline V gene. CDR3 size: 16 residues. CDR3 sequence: CASSHRTPSSYNEQFF. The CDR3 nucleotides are TGTGCCAGCAGTCACCGGACGCCTAGCTCCTACAATGAGCAGTTCTTC.

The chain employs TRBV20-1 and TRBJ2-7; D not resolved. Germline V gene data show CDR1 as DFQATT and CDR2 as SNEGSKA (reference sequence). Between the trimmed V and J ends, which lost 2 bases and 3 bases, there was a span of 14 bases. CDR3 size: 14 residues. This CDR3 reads CSARSQLHGYEQYF. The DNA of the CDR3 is TGCAGTGCTAGAAGCCAACTACATGGCTACGAGCAGTACTTC.

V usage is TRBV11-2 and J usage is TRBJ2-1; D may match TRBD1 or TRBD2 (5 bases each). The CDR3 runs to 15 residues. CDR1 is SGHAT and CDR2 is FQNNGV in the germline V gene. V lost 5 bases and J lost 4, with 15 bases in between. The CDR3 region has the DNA TGTGCCAGCAGCCCAATCGGGACGGCTTACAATGAGCAGTTCTTC. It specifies CASSPIGTAYNEQFF.

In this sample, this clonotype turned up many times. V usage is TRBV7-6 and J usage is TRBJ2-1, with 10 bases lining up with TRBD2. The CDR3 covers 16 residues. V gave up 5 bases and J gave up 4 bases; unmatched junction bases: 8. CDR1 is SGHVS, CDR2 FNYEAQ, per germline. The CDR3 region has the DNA TGTGCCAGCAGCGCCTTCCTAGCGGGGGAATACAATGAGCAGTTCTTC. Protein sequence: CASSAFLAGEYNEQFF.

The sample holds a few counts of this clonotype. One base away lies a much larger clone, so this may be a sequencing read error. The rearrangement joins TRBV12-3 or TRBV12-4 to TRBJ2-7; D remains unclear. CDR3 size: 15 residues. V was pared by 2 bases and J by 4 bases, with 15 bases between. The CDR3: CASSLRWVTGYEQYF. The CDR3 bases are TGTGCCAGCAGTTTACGTTGGGTTACCGGGTACGAGCAGTACTTC.

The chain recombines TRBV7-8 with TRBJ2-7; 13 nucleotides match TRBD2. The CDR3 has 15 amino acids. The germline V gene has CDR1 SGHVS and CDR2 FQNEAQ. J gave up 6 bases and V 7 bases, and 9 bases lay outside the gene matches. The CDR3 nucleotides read TGTGCCAGCACCCGAGAGAGACTAGCGGGGGGCGAGCAGTACTTC. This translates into CASTRERLAGGEQYF.

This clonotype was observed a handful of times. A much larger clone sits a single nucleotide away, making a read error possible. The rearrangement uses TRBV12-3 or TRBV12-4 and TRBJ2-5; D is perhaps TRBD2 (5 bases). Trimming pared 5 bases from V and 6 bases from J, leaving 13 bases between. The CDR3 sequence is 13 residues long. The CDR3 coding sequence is TGTGCCAGCAGTCGGACCAGGAGGCAGACCCAGTACTTC. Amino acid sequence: CASSRTRRQTQYF.

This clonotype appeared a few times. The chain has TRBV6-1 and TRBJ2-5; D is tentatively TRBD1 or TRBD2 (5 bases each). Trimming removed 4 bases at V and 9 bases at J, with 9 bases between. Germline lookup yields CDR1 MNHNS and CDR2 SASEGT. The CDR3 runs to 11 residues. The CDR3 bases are TGTGCCAGCAGTGGAGGGGTCGCCCAGTACTTC. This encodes CASSGGVAQYF.

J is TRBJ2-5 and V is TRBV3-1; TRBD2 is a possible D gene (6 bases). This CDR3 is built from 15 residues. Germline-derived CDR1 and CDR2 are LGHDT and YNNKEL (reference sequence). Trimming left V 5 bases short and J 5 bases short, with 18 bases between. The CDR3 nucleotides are TGTGCCAGCAGCAGCACTAGCCCTCGGTTGGAGACCCAGTACTTC. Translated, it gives CASSSTSPRLETQYF.

The CDR3 protein is CSAREAPRAGGFTDTQYF. CDR3 DNA sequence: TGCAGTGCTAGAGAGGCCCCTCGGGCGGGGGGATTCACCGATACGCAGTATTTT. The rearrangement joins TRBV20-1 to TRBJ2-3; 8 bases match TRBD2. Germline assignment: CDR1 DFQATT and CDR2 SNEGSKA (reference sequence). The J segment lost 6 bases and the V segment lost 0 bases, leaving 17 bases of the junction unmatched. The CDR3 is made up of 18 amino acids.

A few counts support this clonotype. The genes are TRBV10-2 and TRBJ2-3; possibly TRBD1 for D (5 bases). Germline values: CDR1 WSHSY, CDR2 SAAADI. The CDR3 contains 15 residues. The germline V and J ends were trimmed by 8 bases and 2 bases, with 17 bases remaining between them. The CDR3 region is CASGSAVGPTDTQYF. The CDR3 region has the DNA TGCGCCAGCGGATCGGCGGTGGGGCCCACAGATACGCAGTATTTT.

As DNA, the CDR3 is TGTGCCAGCAGCCGCGATTCGAACTATGGCTATGGCTACACCTTC. It translates to CASSRDSNYGYGYTF. The rearrangement links TRBV7-2 to TRBJ1-2, with D hard to call. The germline gives CDR1 SGHTA, CDR2 FQGNSA. The CDR3 is 15 amino acids. V lost 5 bases to trimming and J lost 4 bases, with 17 bases between them.

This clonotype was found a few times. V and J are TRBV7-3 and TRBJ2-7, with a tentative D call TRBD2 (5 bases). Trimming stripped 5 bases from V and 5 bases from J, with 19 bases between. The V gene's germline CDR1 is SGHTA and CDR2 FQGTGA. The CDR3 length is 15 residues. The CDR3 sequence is CASSPSPGMIHEQYF. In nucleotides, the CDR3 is TGTGCCAGCAGCCCCTCCCCGGGGATGATCCACGAGCAGTACTTC. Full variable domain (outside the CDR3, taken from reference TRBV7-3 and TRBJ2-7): GAGVSQTPSNKVTEKGKYVELRCDPISGHTALYWYRQSLGQGPEFLIYFQGTGAADDSGLPNDRFFAVRPEGSVSTLKIQRTERGDSAVYLCASSPSPGMIHEQYFGPGTRLTVT.

The CDR3 nucleotides read TGTGCCAGCAGCTTTGGGCTAGCGGGAGCCGGCGAGCAGTACTTC. The encoded protein is CASSFGLAGAGEQYF. The chain combines TRBV7-8 with TRBJ2-7; 10 bases match TRBD2. The CDR3 is 15 residues long. Trimming cost V 3 bases and J 6 bases; bases outside gene matches: 8. Looked up from germline, CDR1 is SGHVS and CDR2 is FQNEAQ. Combining the CDR3 with reference TRBV7-8 and TRBJ2-7 gives the whole variable domain GAGVSQSPRYKVAKRGQDVALRCDPISGHVSLFWYQQALGQGPEFLTYFQNEAQLDKSGLPSDRFFAERPEGSVSTLKIQRTQQEDSAVYLCASSFGLAGAGEQYFGPGTRLTVT.